This TCR beta chain was profiled in a study of OX40 agonist ivuxolimab in advanced cancers. Looking at the study overall: The study treated patients with ivuxolimab, an agonistic anti-OX40 (CD134) antibody. From roughly 20 to 85 years was the age range, with a mean of roughly 64 years, and roughly 80% were male. Findings and limits, study-wide: At doses 0.1 to 3.0 mg/kg, CD4+ and CD8+ clones expanded. There were, on average, more expanded clones in CD8+ T cells than in CD4+.

This CDR3 is 16 amino acids long. The germline CDR1 and CDR2 sequences are LGHNA and YSLEER. Trimming cost V 0 bases and J 11 bases, with 22 bases left between them. Details on this clone: Its antigen remains unknown.

Libraries were prepared by immunoSEQ multiplex PCR; TCRdb keeps only in-frame clonotypes and omits some of them. Of about 83,000 clones in the sample, about 90% were seen once. The chain carries TRBV4-3 and TRBJ1-1; a weak D match, TRBD1 (5 bases). This sample comprised CD4+ or CD8+ T cells sorted from blood, obtained in a trial of the OX40 agonist ivuxolimab. This TCR was recovered from an adult with an advanced solid tumor such as melanoma, head and neck, liver or kidney cancer. The CDR3 reads CASSQEVEYRIGSAFF. Written as DNA, the CDR3 is TGCGCCAGCAGCCAAGAAGTCGAGTACAGGATTGGTTCGGCTTTCTTT.